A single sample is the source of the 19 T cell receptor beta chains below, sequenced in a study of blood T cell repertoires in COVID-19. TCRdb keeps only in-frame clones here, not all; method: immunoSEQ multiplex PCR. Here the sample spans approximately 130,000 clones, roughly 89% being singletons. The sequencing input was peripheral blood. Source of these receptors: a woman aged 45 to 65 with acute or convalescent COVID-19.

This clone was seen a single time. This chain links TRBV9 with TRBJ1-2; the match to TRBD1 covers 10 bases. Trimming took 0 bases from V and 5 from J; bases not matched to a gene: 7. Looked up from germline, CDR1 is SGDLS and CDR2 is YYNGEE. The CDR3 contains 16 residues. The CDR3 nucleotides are TGTGCCAGCAGCGTAGACGGACAGGGGGTGACATATGGCTACACCTTC. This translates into CASSVDGQGVTYGYTF. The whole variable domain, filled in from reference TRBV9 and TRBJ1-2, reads DSGVTQTPKHLITATGQRVTLRCSPRSGDLSVYWYQQSLDQGLQFLIQYYNGEERAKGNILERFSAQQFPDLHSELNLSSLELGDSALYFCASSVDGQGVTYGYTFGSGTRLTVV.

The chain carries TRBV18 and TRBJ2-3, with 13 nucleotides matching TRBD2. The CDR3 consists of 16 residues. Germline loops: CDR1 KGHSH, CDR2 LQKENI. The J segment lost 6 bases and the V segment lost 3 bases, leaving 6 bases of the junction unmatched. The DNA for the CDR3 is TGTGCCAGCTCACCCGGACTAGCGGGAGCGGGGGATACGCAGTATTTT. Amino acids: CASSPGLAGAGDTQYF.

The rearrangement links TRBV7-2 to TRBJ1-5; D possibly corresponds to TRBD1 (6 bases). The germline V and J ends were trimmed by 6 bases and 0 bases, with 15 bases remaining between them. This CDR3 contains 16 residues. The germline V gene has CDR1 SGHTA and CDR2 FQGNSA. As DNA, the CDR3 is TGTGCCAGCAGTACACGGGGGGCCTATAGCAATCAGCCCCAGCATTTT. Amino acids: CASSTRGAYSNQPQHF.

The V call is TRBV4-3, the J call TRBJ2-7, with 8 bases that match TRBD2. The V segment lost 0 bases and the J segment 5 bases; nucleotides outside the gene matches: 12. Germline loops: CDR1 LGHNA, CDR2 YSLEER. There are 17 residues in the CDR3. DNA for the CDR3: TGCGCCAGCAGCCAAGACAGAGGAGCGGGAGAGTGGAACGAGCAGTACTTC. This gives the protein CASSQDRGAGEWNEQYF.

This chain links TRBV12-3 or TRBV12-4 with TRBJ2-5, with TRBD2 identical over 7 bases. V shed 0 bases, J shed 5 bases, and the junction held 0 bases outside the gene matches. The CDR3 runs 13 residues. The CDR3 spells CASSLAGGETQYF. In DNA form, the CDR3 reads TGTGCCAGCAGTTTAGCGGGAGGGGAGACCCAGTACTTC.

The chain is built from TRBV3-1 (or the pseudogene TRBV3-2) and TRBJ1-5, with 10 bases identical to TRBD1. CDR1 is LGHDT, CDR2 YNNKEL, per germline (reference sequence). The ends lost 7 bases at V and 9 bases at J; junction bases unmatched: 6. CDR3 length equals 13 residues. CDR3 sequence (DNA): TGTGCCAGCACGCCGGGACAGGGGCGGCCCCAGCATTTT. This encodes CASTPGQGRPQHF.

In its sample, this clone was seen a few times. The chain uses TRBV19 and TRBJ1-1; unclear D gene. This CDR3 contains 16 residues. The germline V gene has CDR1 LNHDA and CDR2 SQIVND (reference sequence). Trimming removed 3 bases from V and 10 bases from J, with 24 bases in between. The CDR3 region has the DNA TGTGCCAGTAGTATGGCGAAACAGAACCTTGTTGTAGGAGCTTTCTTT. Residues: CASSMAKQNLVVGAFF.

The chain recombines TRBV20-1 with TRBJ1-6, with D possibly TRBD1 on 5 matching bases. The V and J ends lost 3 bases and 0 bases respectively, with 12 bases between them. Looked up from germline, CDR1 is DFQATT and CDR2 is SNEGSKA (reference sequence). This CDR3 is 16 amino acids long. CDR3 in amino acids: CSASGGVSSYNSPLHF. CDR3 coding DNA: TGCAGTGCTAGTGGGGGGGTTAGCTCCTATAATTCACCCCTCCACTTT.

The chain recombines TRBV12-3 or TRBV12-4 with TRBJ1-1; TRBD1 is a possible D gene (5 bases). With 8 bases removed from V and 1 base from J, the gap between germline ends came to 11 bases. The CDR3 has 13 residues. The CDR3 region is CASFSRANTEAFF. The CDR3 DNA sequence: TGTGCCAGCTTCAGCAGGGCGAACACTGAAGCTTTCTTT.

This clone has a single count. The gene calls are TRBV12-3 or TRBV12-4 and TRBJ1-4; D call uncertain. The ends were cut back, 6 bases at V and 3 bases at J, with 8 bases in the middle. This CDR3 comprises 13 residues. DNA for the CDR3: TGTGCCAGCAGCCTCCTTCCTAATGAAAAACTGTTTTTT. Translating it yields CASSLLPNEKLFF.

CDR3 in amino acids: CASSQGESGYTF. The CDR3 coding sequence is TGTGCCAGCAGCCAAGGAGAATCCGGCTACACCTTC. This rearrangement joins TRBV3-1 (or the pseudogene TRBV3-2) to TRBJ1-2; D uncertain. V lost 1 base to trimming and J lost 8 bases, with 8 bases between them. The CDR3 runs 12 residues. Germline V lookup: CDR1 LGHDT, CDR2 YNNKEL (reference sequence).

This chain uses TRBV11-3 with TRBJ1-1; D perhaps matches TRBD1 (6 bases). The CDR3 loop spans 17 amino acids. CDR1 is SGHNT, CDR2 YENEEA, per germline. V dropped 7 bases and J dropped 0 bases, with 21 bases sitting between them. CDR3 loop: CASTLDSPISMNTEAFF. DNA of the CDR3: TGTGCCAGCACCCTGGACAGTCCCATCTCTATGAACACTGAAGCTTTCTTT.

The CDR3 DNA reads TGTGCCAGTAGTCTCACACTAGCGGGGGTGCGGCCTCAGTTCTTC. It encodes CASSLTLAGVRPQFF. The V and J genes are TRBV19 and TRBJ2-1; 11 bases are shared with TRBD2. The trim removed 5 bases at V and 13 bases at J, leaving 13 bases unmatched. This CDR3 is 15 amino acids long. Germline CDR1 reads LNHDA; CDR2 reads SQIVND (reference sequence).

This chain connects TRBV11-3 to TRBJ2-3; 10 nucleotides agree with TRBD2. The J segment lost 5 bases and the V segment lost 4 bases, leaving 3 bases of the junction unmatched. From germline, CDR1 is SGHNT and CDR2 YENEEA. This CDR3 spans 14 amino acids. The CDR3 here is CASSWSGGEDTQYF. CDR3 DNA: TGTGCCAGCAGCTGGAGCGGGGGGGAAGATACGCAGTATTTT.

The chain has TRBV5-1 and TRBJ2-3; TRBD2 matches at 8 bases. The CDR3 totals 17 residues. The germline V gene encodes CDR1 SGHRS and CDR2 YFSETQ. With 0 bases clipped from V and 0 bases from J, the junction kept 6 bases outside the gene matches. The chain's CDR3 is CASSLVVAGPSTDTQYF. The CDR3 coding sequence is TGCGCCAGCAGCTTGGTAGTAGCGGGGCCTAGCACAGATACGCAGTATTTT.

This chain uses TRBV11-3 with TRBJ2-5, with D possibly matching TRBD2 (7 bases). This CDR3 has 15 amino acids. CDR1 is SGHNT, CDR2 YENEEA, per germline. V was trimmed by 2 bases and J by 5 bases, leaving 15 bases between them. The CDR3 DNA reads TGTGCCAGCAGCTTACTGGCGGGGGCCGGGGAGACCCAGTACTTC. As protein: CASSLLAGAGETQYF.

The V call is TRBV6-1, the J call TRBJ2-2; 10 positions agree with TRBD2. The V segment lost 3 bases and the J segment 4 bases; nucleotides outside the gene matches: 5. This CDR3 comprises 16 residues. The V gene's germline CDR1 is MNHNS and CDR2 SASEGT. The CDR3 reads CASSDPSGGVTGELFF. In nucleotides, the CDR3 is TGTGCCAGCAGTGATCCCAGCGGGGGGGTCACCGGGGAGCTGTTTTTT.

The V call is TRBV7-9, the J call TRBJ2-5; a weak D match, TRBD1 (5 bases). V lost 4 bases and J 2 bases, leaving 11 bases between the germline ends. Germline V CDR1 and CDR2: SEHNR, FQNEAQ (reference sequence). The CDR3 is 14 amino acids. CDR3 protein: CASSSKTEQETQYF. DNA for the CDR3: TGTGCCAGCAGCTCTAAGACAGAACAAGAGACCCAGTACTTC.

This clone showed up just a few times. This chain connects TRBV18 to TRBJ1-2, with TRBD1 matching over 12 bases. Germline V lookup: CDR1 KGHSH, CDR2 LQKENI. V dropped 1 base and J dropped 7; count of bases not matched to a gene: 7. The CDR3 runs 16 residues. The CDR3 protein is CASSPQGQGASRGYTF. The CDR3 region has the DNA TGTGCCAGCTCACCACAGGGACAGGGGGCGTCTCGTGGCTACACCTTC.